This T cell receptor beta chain was profiled in a study of T cells in tumors after PD-1 blockade. Overall study context: Excluded were patients with checkpoint blockade, immunosuppressants, or radiotherapy or other anti-cancer therapy within 4 weeks. During anti-PD-1 treatment, some patients continued daily vismodegib 150 mg. Patients received pembrolizumab 200 mg every 3 weeks or cemiplimab 350 mg every 2 weeks.

This CDR3 has 11 residues. Trimming took off 8 bases at V and 7 bases at J, with 12 bases between the two ends. From germline, CDR1 is DFQATT and CDR2 SNEGSKA (reference sequence). Repertoires were generated with immunoSEQ multiplex PCR, while TCRdb's copy carries only in-frame clones and drops some. The sample shows 9,000 to 15,000 clones, over 55% of them seen only once. This clone has just one count. The clonotype was recovered from a human donor with basal cell carcinoma. Material: tumor tissue, obtained before anti-PD-1 treatment. The V and J genes are TRBV20-1 and TRBJ2-1; D is perhaps TRBD2 (5 bases). CDR3 sequence reads: CSPWTGNEQFF. CDR3 bases: TGCAGTCCGTGGACGGGAAATGAGCAGTTCTTC.